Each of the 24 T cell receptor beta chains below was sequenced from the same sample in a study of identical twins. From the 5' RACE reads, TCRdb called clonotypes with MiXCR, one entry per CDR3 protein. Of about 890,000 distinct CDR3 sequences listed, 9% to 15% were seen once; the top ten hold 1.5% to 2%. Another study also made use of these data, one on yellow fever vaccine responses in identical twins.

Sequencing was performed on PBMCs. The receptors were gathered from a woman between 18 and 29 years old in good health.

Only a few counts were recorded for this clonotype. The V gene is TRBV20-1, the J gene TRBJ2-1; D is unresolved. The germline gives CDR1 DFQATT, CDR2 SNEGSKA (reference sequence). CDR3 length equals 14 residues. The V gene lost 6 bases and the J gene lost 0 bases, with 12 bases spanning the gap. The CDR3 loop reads CSAESQSSYNEQFF. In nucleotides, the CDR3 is TGCAGTGCCGAAAGCCAGAGCTCCTACAATGAGCAGTTCTTC.

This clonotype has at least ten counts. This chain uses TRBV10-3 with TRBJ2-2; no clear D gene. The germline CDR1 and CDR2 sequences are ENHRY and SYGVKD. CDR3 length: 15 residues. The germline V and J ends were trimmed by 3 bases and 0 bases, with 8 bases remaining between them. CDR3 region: CAISETSSNTGELFF. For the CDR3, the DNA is TGTGCCATCAGTGAAACCTCCTCGAACACCGGGGAGCTGTTTTTT.

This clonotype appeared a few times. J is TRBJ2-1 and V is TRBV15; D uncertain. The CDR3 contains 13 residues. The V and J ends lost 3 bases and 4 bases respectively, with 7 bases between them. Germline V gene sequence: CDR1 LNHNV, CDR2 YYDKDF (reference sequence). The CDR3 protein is CATSSDTYNEQFF. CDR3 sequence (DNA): TGTGCCACCAGCAGCGACACATACAATGAGCAGTTCTTC.

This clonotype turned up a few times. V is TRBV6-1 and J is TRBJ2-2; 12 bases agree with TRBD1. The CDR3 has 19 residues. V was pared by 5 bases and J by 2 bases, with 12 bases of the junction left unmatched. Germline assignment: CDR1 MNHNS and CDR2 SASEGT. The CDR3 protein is CASSLPGTGGVGNTGELFF. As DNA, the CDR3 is TGTGCCAGCAGTCTCCCGGGGACAGGGGGCGTAGGAAACACCGGGGAGCTGTTTTTT.

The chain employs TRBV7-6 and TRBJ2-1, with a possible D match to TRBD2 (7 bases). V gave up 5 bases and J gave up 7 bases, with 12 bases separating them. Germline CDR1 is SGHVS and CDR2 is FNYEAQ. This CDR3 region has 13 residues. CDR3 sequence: CASSTAGANEQFF. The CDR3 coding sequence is TGTGCCAGCAGCACCGCGGGGGCTAATGAGCAGTTCTTC.

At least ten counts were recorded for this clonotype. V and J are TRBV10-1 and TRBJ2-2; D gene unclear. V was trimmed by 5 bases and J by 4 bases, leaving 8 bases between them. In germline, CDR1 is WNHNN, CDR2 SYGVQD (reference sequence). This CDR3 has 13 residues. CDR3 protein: CASSPDPTGELFF. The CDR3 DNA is TGCGCCAGCAGTCCCGATCCCACCGGGGAGCTGTTTTTT.

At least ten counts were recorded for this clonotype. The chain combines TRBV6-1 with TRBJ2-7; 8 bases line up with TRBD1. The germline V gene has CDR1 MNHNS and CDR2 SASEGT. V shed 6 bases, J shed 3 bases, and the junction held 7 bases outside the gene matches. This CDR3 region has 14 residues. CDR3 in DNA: TGTGCCAGCAGGCCGGGACAGGCTTTCTACGAGCAGTACTTC. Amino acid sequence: CASRPGQAFYEQYF.

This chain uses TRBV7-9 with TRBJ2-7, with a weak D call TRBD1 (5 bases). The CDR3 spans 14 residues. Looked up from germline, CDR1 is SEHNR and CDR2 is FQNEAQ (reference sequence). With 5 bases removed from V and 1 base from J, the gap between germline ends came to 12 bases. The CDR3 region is CASSPEGASYEQYF. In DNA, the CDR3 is TGTGCCAGCAGCCCAGAAGGGGCTTCCTACGAGCAGTACTTC.

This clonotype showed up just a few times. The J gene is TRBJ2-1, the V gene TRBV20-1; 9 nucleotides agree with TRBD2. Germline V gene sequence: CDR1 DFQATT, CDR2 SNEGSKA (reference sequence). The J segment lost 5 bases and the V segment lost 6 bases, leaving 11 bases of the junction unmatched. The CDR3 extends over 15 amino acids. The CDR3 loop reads CSAAPGLAVHNEQFF. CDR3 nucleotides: TGCAGTGCCGCACCGGGACTAGCAGTTCACAATGAGCAGTTCTTC.

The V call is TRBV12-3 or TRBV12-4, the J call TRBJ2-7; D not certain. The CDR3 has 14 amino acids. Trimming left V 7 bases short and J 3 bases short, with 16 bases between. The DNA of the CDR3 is TGTGCCAGCACTGGAGAGCGATATAACTACGAGCAGTACTTC. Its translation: CASTGERYNYEQYF.

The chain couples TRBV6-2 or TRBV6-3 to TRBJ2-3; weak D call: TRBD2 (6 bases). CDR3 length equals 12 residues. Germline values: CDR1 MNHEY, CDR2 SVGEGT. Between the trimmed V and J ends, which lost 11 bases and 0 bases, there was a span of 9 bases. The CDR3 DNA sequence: TGTGCCGTCCGGGGGAGCACAGATACGCAGTATTTT. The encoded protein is CAVRGSTDTQYF.

This chain's CDR3 is CASSTPGQGDQETQYF. CDR3 DNA sequence: TGTGCCAGCAGTACCCCGGGACAGGGGGACCAAGAGACCCAGTACTTC. The gene calls are TRBV6-2 or TRBV6-3 and TRBJ2-5, with 11 positions matching TRBD1. V lost 5 bases, J lost 0 bases, and 5 bases stayed unmatched. Germline loops: CDR1 MNHEY, CDR2 SVGEGT. This CDR3 contains 16 residues.

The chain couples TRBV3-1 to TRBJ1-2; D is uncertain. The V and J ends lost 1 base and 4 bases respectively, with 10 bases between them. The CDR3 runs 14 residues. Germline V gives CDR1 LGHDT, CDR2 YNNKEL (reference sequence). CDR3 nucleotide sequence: TGTGCCAGCAGCCAAGCAGACTACTCCTATGGCTACACCTTC. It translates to CASSQADYSYGYTF.

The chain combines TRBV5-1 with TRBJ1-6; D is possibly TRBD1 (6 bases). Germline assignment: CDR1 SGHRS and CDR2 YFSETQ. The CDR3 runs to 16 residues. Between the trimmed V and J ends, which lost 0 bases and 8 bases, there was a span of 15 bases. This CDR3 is CASSLGTGTFYSPLHF. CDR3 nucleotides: TGCGCCAGCAGCTTGGGAACAGGGACGTTTTATTCACCCCTCCACTTT.

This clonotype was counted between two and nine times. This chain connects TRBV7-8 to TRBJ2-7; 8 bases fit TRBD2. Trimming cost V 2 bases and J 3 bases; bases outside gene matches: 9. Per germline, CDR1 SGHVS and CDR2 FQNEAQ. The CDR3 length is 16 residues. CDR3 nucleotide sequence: TGTGCCAGCAGCTTAACGGGAACTAGCGGCCTCTACGAGCAGTACTTC. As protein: CASSLTGTSGLYEQYF.

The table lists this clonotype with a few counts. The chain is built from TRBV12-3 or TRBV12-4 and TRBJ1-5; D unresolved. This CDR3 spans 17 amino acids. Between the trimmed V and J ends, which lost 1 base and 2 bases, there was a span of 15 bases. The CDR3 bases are TGTGCCAGCAGTTTAGACATTGAAGGGTATGGCAATCAGCCCCAGCATTTT. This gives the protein CASSLDIEGYGNQPQHF.

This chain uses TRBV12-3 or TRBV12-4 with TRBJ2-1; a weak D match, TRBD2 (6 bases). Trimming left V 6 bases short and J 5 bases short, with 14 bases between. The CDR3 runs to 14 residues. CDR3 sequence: CASSAGGRDNEQFF. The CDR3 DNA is TGTGCCAGCAGCGCCGGAGGGCGCGACAATGAGCAGTTCTTC.

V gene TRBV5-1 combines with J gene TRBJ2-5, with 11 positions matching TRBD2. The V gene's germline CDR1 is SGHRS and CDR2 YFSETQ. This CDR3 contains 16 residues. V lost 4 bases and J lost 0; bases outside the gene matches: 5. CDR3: CASSRRLAGNQETQYF. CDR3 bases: TGCGCCAGCAGCCGGAGACTAGCGGGAAACCAAGAGACCCAGTACTTC.

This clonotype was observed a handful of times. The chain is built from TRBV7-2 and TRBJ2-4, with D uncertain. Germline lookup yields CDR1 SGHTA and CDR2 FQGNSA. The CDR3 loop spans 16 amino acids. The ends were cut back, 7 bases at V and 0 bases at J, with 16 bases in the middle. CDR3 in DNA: TGTGCCAGCATCACAACCCCCGGCGTAGCCAAAAACATTCAGTACTTC. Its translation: CASITTPGVAKNIQYF.

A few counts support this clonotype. The CDR3 here is CASNLDGGWDEQFF. The CDR3 DNA sequence: TGCGCCAGCAACCTTGACGGGGGATGGGACGAGCAGTTCTTC. V gene TRBV5-1 combines with J gene TRBJ2-1; possibly TRBD2 for D (6 bases). The germline V gene has CDR1 SGHRS and CDR2 YFSETQ. CDR3 length: 14 amino acids. V was trimmed by 6 bases and J by 10 bases, leaving 20 bases between them.

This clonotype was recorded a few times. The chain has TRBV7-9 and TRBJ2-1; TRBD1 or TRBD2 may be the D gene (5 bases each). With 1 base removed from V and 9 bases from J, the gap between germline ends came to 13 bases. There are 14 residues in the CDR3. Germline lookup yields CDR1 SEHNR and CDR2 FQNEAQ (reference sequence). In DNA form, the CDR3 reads TGTGCCAGCAGCTTAGACACAGGTGAGGGTGAGCAGTTCTTC. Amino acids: CASSLDTGEGEQFF.

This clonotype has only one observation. The CDR3 DNA reads TGCGCCAGCAGTCAATCAGAACAGTTGGTGCAGTACGTC. The encoded protein is CASSQSEQLVQYV. V is TRBV23-1 and J is TRBJ2-7, with D uncertain. TRBV23-1 has ORF status, its function being uncertain. Trimming cost V 0 bases and J 9 bases, with 12 bases left between them. The length of the CDR3 is 13 residues.

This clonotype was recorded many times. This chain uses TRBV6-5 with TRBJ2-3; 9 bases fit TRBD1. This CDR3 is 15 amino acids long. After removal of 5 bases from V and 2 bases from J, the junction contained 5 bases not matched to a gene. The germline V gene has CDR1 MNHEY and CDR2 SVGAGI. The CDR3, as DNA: TGTGCCAGCAGTCACACAGGGGGCGTCACAGATACGCAGTATTTT. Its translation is CASSHTGGVTDTQYF.

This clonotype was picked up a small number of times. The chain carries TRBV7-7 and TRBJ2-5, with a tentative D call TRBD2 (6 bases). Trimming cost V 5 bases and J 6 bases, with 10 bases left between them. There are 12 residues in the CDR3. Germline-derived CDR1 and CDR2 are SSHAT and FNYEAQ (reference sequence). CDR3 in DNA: TGTGCCAGCAGCCCGGGACTTCAGACCCAGTACTTC. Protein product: CASSPGLQTQYF.